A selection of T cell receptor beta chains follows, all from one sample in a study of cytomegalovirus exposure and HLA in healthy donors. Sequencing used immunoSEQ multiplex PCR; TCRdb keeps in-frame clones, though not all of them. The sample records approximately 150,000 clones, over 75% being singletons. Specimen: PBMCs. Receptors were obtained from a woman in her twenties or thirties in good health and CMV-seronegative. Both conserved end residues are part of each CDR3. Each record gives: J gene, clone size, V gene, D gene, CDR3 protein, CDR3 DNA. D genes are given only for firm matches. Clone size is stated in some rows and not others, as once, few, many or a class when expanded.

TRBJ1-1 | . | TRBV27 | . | CASSSEAGEAFF | TGTGCCAGCAGTTCTGAGGCGGGAGAAGCTTTCTTT
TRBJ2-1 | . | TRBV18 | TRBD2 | CASSPEVGGGADEQFF | TGTGCCAGCTCACCAGAAGTTGGCGGGGGGGCCGATGAGCAGTTCTTC
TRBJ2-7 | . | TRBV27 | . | CASSSRGEQYF | TGTGCCAGCAGTTCGAGGGGGGAGCAGTACTTC
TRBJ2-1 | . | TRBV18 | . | CATARTTSGYNEQFF | TGTGCCACCGCAAGGACGACTAGTGGTTACAATGAGCAGTTCTTC
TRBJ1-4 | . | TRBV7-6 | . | CASSLARQALGKLFF | TGTGCCAGCAGCTTAGCCCGACAGGCCTTAGGAAAACTGTTTTTT
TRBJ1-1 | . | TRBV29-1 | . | CSVEPSGFRTEAFF | TGCAGCGTTGAACCTTCAGGGTTTAGAACTGAAGCTTTCTTT
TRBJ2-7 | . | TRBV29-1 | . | CSVDAVQGALF | TGCAGCGTTGATGCGGTCCAGGGCGCGCTTTTC
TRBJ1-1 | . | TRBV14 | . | CASSYVRGVNTEAFF | TGTGCCAGCAGCTACGTCAGGGGTGTTAACACTGAAGCTTTCTTT
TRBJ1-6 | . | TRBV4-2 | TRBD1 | CASSQDDLDRAYNSPLHF | TGTGCCAGCAGCCAAGATGACCTGGACAGGGCCTATAATTCACCCCTCCACTTT
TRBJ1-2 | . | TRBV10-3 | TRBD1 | CAISESKGQIINYGYTF | TGTGCCATCAGTGAGAGTAAGGGACAGATCATTAACTATGGCTACACCTTC
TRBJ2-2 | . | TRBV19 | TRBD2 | CATGTSGRATGELFF | TGTGCCACCGGGACTAGCGGGCGAGCTACCGGGGAGCTGTTTTTT
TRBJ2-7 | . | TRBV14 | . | CASSQDRAGTYEQYF | TGTGCCAGCAGCCAAGACAGGGCGGGGACCTACGAGCAGTACTTC
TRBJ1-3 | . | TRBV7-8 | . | CASSHREWTASGNTIYF | TGTGCCAGCAGCCACCGGGAGTGGACCGCCTCTGGAAACACCATATATTTT
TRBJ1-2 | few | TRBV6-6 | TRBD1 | CASRTRTGAPNYGYTF | TGTGCCAGCAGGACAAGGACAGGGGCCCCTAACTATGGCTACACCTTC
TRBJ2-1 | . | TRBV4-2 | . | CASSRGGASNLNEQFF | TGTGCCAGCAGTCGTGGGGGGGCTAGTAATTTGAATGAGCAGTTCTTC
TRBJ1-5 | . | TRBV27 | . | CASTMGLLYQPQHF | TGTGCCAGCACCATGGGACTTTTGTATCAGCCCCAGCATTTT
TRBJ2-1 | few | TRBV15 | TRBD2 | CATSQFVAGPQFF | TGTGCCACCAGCCAATTTGTAGCGGGACCTCAGTTCTTC
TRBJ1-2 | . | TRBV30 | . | CAWSGLGKGGYTF | TGTGCCTGGAGTGGACTGGGTAAAGGCGGCTACACCTTC
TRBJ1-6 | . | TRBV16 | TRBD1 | CASSQSSGTGGSPLHF | TGTGCCAGCAGCCAATCCTCCGGGACAGGGGGATCACCCCTCCACTTT
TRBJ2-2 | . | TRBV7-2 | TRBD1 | CASSLQGGWNTGELFF | TGTGCCAGCAGCTTACAAGGGGGCTGGAACACCGGGGAGCTGTTTTTT
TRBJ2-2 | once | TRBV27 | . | CASSSGAGELFF | TGTGCCAGCAGTTCGGGGGCCGGGGAGCTGTTTTTT
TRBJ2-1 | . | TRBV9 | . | CASSEGVLNEQFF | TGTGCCAGCAGCGAGGGAGTTTTGAATGAGCAGTTCTTC
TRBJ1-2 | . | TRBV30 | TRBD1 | CAWSGQGFYGYTF | TGTGCCTGGAGTGGACAGGGTTTCTATGGCTACACCTTC
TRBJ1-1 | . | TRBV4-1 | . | CASSQPWTLNTEAFF | TGCGCCAGCAGCCAACCGTGGACATTGAACACTGAAGCTTTCTTT
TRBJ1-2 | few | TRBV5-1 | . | CASSLASNYGYTF | TGCGCCAGCAGCTTGGCCAGTAACTATGGCTACACCTTC
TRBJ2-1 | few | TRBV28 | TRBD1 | CASSFRGQAQNEQFF | TGTGCCAGCAGTTTTCGTGGACAGGCTCAAAATGAGCAGTTCTTC
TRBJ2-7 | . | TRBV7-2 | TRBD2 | CASSLTLTGGGGAHEQYF | TGTGCCAGCAGCCTCACCCTTACTGGGGGCGGGGGGGCCCACGAGCAGTACTTC
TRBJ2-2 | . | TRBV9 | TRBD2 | CASSPRLAGGNTGELFF | TGTGCCAGCAGCCCCCGACTAGCGGGGGGGAACACCGGGGAGCTGTTTTTT
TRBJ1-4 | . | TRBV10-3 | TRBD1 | CAISEPPTGGPNEKLFF | TGTGCCATCAGTGAGCCACCCACAGGGGGCCCTAATGAAAAACTGTTTTTT
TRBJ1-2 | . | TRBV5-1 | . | CASSSSGTQYGYTF | TGCGCCAGCAGCTCATCCGGGACACAATATGGCTACACCTTC
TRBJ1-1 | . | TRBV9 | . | CASSVGGRTEAFF | TGTGCCAGCAGCGTAGGAGGGAGAACTGAAGCTTTCTTT
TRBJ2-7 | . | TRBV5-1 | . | CASSIQGREQYF | TGCGCCAGCAGCATTCAGGGCCGCGAGCAGTACTTC
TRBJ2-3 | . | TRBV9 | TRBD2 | CASSVGLLAGGADTQYF | TGTGCCAGCAGCGTAGGCCTTCTAGCGGGAGGCGCAGATACGCAGTATTTT
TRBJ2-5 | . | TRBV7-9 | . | CASSLGGGAETQYF | TGTGCCAGCAGCTTAGGTGGGGGCGCGGAGACCCAGTACTTC
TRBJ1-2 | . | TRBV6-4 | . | CASSDHGEAGNYGYTF | TGTGCCAGCAGTGACCACGGGGAGGCTGGTAACTATGGCTACACCTTC
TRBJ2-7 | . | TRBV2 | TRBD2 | CASSGDSGRIDFYEQYF | TGTGCCAGCAGTGGGGATAGCGGGAGGATTGATTTTTACGAGCAGTACTTC
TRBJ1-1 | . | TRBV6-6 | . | CASSWTGNTEAFF | TGTGCCAGCAGTTGGACGGGAAACACTGAAGCTTTCTTT
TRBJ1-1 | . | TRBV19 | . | CASSIGQGPVYREAFF | TGTGCCAGTAGTATAGGTCAGGGCCCGGTGTACAGGGAAGCTTTCTTT
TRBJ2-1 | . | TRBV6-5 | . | CASRPGYYNEQFF | TGTGCCAGCCGACCGGGGTACTACAATGAGCAGTTCTTC
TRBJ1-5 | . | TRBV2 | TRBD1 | CASSLDRNQPQHF | TGTGCCAGCAGTCTGGACAGGAATCAGCCCCAGCATTTT